This T cell receptor (beta chain) was documented in a study of STAT5B mutations in CD4+ large granular lymphocyte leukemia. General study results and limits: Over 20% of private leukemic clonotypes occurred rarely in other patients' non-leukemic repertoires.

The V and J ends lost 8 bases and 1 base respectively, with 17 bases between them. Germline CDR1 is SNHLY and CDR2 is FYNNEI. The CDR3 covers 15 residues. This clone has just a few counts. No antigen is known for it. The survey-level immunoSEQ assay was used. TCRdb keeps only in-frame clones here, not all; method: immunoSEQ multiplex PCR. The profile shows about 48,000 clones, around 70% of them singletons. Healthy controls were blood donor buffy coats. The specimen sequenced was CD4+ T cells from blood buffy coats. This chain joins TRBV2 and TRBJ1-1, with TRBD1 as a possible D gene (5 bases). The source of this sequence is a human donor in good health. The CDR3 DNA sequence: TGTGCCAGCCTCGCGTTGGGACTCCGGAACACTGAAGCTTTCTTT. This codes for CASLALGLRNTEAFF. Complete variable domain (other parts from reference TRBV2 and TRBJ1-1): EPEVTQTPSHQVTQMGQEVILRCVPISNHLYFYWYRQILGQKVEFLVSFYNNEISEKSEIFDDQFSVERPDGSNFTLKIRSTKLEDSAMYFCASLALGLRNTEAFFGQGTRLTVV.